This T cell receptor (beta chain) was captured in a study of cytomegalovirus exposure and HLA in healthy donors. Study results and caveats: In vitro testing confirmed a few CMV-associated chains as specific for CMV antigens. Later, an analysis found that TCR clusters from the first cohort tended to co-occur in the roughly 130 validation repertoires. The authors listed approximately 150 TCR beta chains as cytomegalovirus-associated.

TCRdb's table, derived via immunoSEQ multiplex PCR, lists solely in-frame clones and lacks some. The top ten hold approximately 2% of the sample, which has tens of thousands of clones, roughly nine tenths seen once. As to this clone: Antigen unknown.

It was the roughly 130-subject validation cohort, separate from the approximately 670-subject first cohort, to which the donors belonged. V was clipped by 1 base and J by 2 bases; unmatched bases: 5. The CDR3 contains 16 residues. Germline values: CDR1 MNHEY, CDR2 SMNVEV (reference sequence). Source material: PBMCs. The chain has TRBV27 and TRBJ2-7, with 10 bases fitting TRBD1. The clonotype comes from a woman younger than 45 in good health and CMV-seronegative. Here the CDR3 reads CASSLFWDRGAYEQYF. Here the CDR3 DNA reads TGTGCCAGCAGTTTATTCTGGGACAGGGGTGCCTACGAGCAGTACTTC.